These T cell receptor beta chains were read from a single sample in a study of cytomegalovirus exposure and HLA in healthy donors. Repertoires were generated with immunoSEQ multiplex PCR, while TCRdb's copy carries only in-frame clones and drops some. The table lists around 76,000 clones, 78% of them singletons. Sequencing was carried out using PBMCs. Source of these receptors: a man aged 35 to 55 in good health and CMV-seronegative. Each CDR3 is given with its conserved first and last residue. The order of the fields is D gene, clone size, J gene, V gene, CDR3 DNA, CDR3 protein. The D gene is left open where the match is weak. The size of a clone is reported for some rows only, either as once, few or many, or as a class for expanded clones.

>TRBD2|-|TRBJ2-2|TRBV7-9
TGTGCCAGCAGCTTAAGTAGCGGGGCTAACACCGGGGAGCTGTTTTTT
CASSLSSGANTGELFF
>-|-|TRBJ1-1|TRBV27
TGTGCCAGCAGCACCGGGAGGTTCACTGAAGCTTTCTTT
CASSTGRFTEAFF
>-|-|TRBJ1-1|TRBV5-8
TGTGCCAGCAACTACGGCACTGAAGCTTTCTTT
CASNYGTEAFF
>-|-|TRBJ2-6|TRBV11-2
TGTGCCAGCAGCTTAGGACAGCTCCTCTCTGGGGCTAACGTCCTGACTTTC
CASSLGQLLSGANVLTF
>-|-|TRBJ1-1|TRBV6-5
TGTGCCAGCAGTAATTCCGGTATCAACACTGAAGCTTTCTTT
CASSNSGINTEAFF
>-|-|TRBJ2-5|TRBV2
TGTGCCAGCAGTGAACAGGGGGAGACCCAGTACTTC
CASSEQGETQYF
>TRBD1|-|TRBJ2-2|TRBV7-2
TGTGCCAGCAGCTTAGGCAGGGGGCCCGGGGAGCTGTTTTTT
CASSLGRGPGELFF
>-|-|TRBJ2-2|TRBV6-5
TGTGCCATTCGGGACTCCCAGAACACCGGGGAGCTGTTTTTT
CAIRDSQNTGELFF
>TRBD1|-|TRBJ2-7|TRBV2
TGTGCCAGCAGGACTTCCATCGACAGGGGGAACTACGAGCAGTACTTC
CASRTSIDRGNYEQYF
>TRBD1|-|TRBJ1-5|TRBV28
TGTGCCAGCAGGAGTCCCGGGACAGGGAGAGAGCCCCAGCATTTT
CASRSPGTGREPQHF
>TRBD1|-|TRBJ1-5|TRBV28
TGTGCCAGCACCCCTCCAGGGGGCCATCAGCCCCAGCATTTT
CASTPPGGHQPQHF
>TRBD2|-|TRBJ2-7|TRBV7-9
TGTTCCAGCAGCCCAATTGGGACTAGCGGGAGCGACGGGACCTACGAGCAGTACTTC
CSSSPIGTSGSDGTYEQYF
>-|-|TRBJ2-2|TRBV7-3
TGTGCCAGCAGCTTAAATTATCTCGGGGAGCTGTTTTTT
CASSLNYLGELFF
>TRBD1|-|TRBJ2-3|TRBV28
TGTGCCAGCACACGAGGGGGCCGGGGCACAGATACGCAGTATTTT
CASTRGGRGTDTQYF
>-|-|TRBJ2-4|TRBV7-9
TGTGCCAGCAGCTTAGCGGGGGGGCTTGACAAAAACATTCAGTACTTC
CASSLAGGLDKNIQYF
>TRBD1|-|TRBJ2-3|TRBV6-6
TGTGCCAGCAGCCGTGGACAGGAGAAGGATACGCAGTATTTT
CASSRGQEKDTQYF
>-|-|TRBJ2-1|TRBV5-1
TGCGCCAGCAGAGAACTCAACAATGAGCAGTTCTTC
CASRELNNEQFF
>-|few|TRBJ1-2|TRBV19
TGTGCCAGTAGTATAGAAGGGGATGGCTACACCTTC
CASSIEGDGYTF
>-|-|TRBJ2-2|TRBV18
TGTGCCAGCTCACCACGGAGCGATGTAAGCACCGGGGAGCTGTTTTTT
CASSPRSDVSTGELFF